The 31 T cell receptor beta chains presented below share a single source sample, sequenced in a study of PD-1 blockade in classical Hodgkin lymphoma. Documented time point: cycle 4 day 1 (C4D1), after 6 weeks of nivolumab. Every patient experienced relapse after autologous stem cell transplantation, and brentuximab vedotin exposure varied. Sequencing was performed with immunoSEQ multiplex PCR; in TCRdb, only in-frame clones are kept and a portion is missing. This table has around 93,000 clones, roughly 78% appearing once. The starting material was peripheral blood mononuclear cells (PBMCs), obtained before the fourth cycle of nivolumab. All receptors derive from a human donor with classical Hodgkin lymphoma.

The CDR3: CASSLGQGQETQYF. CDR3 sequence (DNA): TGTGCCAGCAGCTTGGGACAGGGTCAAGAGACCCAGTACTTC. The gene calls are TRBV7-9 and TRBJ2-5, with 9 positions matching TRBD1. This CDR3 contains 14 residues. Germline V CDR1 and CDR2: SEHNR, FQNEAQ (reference sequence). Germline trimming cut 3 bases from V and 2 bases from J; bases unmatched to any gene: 1.

V is TRBV5-1 and J is TRBJ2-3, with 7 bases matching TRBD2. J was trimmed by 2 bases and V by 2 bases; bases with no gene match: 5. This CDR3 spans 15 amino acids. Germline V gives CDR1 SGHRS, CDR2 YFSETQ. The CDR3 DNA reads TGCGCCAGCAGCTTCGGACGGGGGGTCACAGATACGCAGTATTTT. Protein product: CASSFGRGVTDTQYF.

This chain connects TRBV13 to TRBJ1-2; D is perhaps TRBD1 (6 bases). CDR3 length equals 13 residues. Germline loops: CDR1 PRHDT, CDR2 FYEKMQ (reference sequence). With 4 bases removed from V and 4 bases from J, the gap between germline ends came to 10 bases. In DNA form, the CDR3 reads TGTGCCAGCAGCTACAGGGTTAGCTATGGCTACACCTTC. Its translation: CASSYRVSYGYTF.

This clone was observed once. This chain connects TRBV10-3 to TRBJ2-3; weak D call: TRBD2 (5 bases). Between the trimmed V and J ends, which lost 6 bases and 6 bases, there was a span of 13 bases. Germline V gene sequence: CDR1 ENHRY, CDR2 SYGVKD. The CDR3 length is 13 residues. The CDR3 sequence: CAISPLREDTQYF. The DNA for the CDR3 is TGTGCCATCAGCCCACTTAGGGAGGATACGCAGTATTTT.

This rearrangement joins TRBV7-9 to TRBJ2-7; D gene uncertain. Germline V lookup: CDR1 SEHNR, CDR2 FQNEAQ (reference sequence). Deletions cut 2 bases from V and 4 bases from J, with 6 bases between. The CDR3 loop spans 12 amino acids. Written as DNA, the CDR3 is TGTGCCAGCAGCTTATACATTTACGAGCAGTACTTC. It yields the protein CASSLYIYEQYF. The full variable domain, completed using reference TRBV7-9 and TRBJ2-7, is DTGVSQNPRHKITKRGQNVTFRCDPISEHNRLYWYRQTLGQGPEFLTYFQNEAQLEKSRLLSDRFSAERPKGSFSTLEIQRTEQGDSAMYLCASSLYIYEQYFGPGTRLTVT.

The chain links TRBV5-1 to TRBJ2-5; D might be TRBD1 (6 bases). Trimming removed 7 bases at V and 5 bases at J, with 21 bases between. The CDR3 spans 15 residues. CDR1 is SGHRS and CDR2 is YFSETQ in the germline V gene. The CDR3 spells CASVKGVLMRETQYF. The CDR3 DNA reads as TGCGCCAGCGTGAAGGGGGTTTTGATGAGGGAGACCCAGTACTTC.

This sequence joins TRBV10-3 and TRBJ2-5, with 12 bases matching TRBD1. J was trimmed by 7 bases and V by 6 bases; bases with no gene match: 6. Germline assignment: CDR1 ENHRY and CDR2 SYGVKD. The CDR3 is 14 amino acids. The CDR3 DNA sequence: TGTGCCATCAGGGGACAGGGGGCACAATGGACCCAGTACTTC. It translates to CAIRGQGAQWTQYF.

By its share, this clone is medium-sized. The gene calls are TRBV4-1 and TRBJ2-7; D may be TRBD2 (5 bases). Germline values: CDR1 MGHRA, CDR2 YSYEKL. This CDR3 comprises 15 residues. V was trimmed by 0 bases and J by 3 bases, leaving 12 bases between them. CDR3 DNA sequence: TGCGCCAGCAGCCAAGATCCAGGACTCTTCTACGAGCAGTACTTC. Its protein product is CASSQDPGLFYEQYF.

This chain uses TRBV19 with TRBJ2-1; D might be TRBD1 (5 bases). The CDR3 length is 15 residues. The V gene's germline CDR1 is LNHDA and CDR2 SQIVND (reference sequence). V lost 2 bases and J 0 bases, leaving 8 bases between the germline ends. The CDR3, as DNA: TGTGCCAGTAGTATAAGACAGAACTCCTACAATGAGCAGTTCTTC. Translating it yields CASSIRQNSYNEQFF.

This clone was picked up one time. The J gene is TRBJ2-1, the V gene TRBV10-3; D ambiguous. The germline V gene encodes CDR1 ENHRY and CDR2 SYGVKD. The CDR3 runs 16 residues. V was clipped by 3 bases and J by 2 bases, with 14 bases between them. The CDR3 protein is CAISDVVAGPYNEQFF. CDR3 nucleotide sequence: TGTGCCATCAGTGACGTTGTGGCAGGCCCCTACAATGAGCAGTTCTTC.

This chain uses TRBV7-3 with TRBJ2-1; 10 bases align to TRBD2. Trimming cost V 1 base and J 9 bases; bases outside gene matches: 9. The length of the CDR3 is 16 residues. Per the germline V gene, CDR1 is SGHTA and CDR2 is FQGTGA. This CDR3 reads CASSLRPLAGEAEQFF. The CDR3, as DNA: TGTGCCAGCAGCTTAAGGCCTCTAGCGGGAGAGGCTGAGCAGTTCTTC.

This chain links TRBV7-6 with TRBJ2-1; 7 positions match TRBD1. Germline lookup yields CDR1 SGHVS and CDR2 FNYEAQ. CDR3 length: 16 residues. V was pared by 5 bases and J by 0 bases, with 7 bases of the junction left unmatched. DNA of the CDR3: TGTGCCAGCAGCCAAAACAGGGGAAGCTCCTACAATGAGCAGTTCTTC. Translation: CASSQNRGSSYNEQFF.

This clone was detected a few times. The gene calls are TRBV6-6 and TRBJ2-1; 11 bases align to TRBD2. The ends lost 7 bases at V and 7 bases at J; junction bases unmatched: 9. From germline, CDR1 is MNHNY and CDR2 SVGAGI (reference sequence). This CDR3 is built from 15 residues. The CDR3 spells CASTSPGLAVNEQFF. In DNA form, the CDR3 reads TGTGCCAGCACCTCACCGGGACTAGCGGTTAATGAGCAGTTCTTC.

The rearrangement uses TRBV15 and TRBJ2-1, with D possibly matching TRBD2 (6 bases). The V gene's germline CDR1 is LNHNV and CDR2 YYDKDF (reference sequence). V lost 4 bases and J lost 0, with 13 bases in between. The CDR3 covers 16 residues. Here the CDR3 DNA reads TGTGCCACCAGCACCGGGAGAGCCAGCTCCTACAATGAGCAGTTCTTC. It specifies CATSTGRASSYNEQFF.

The genes are TRBV5-4 and TRBJ2-3; 8 nucleotides line up with TRBD1. The germline CDR1 and CDR2 sequences are SGHNT and YYREEE (reference sequence). V was clipped by 3 bases and J by 6 bases; unmatched bases: 6. The CDR3 runs to 14 residues. CDR3 in amino acids: CASSSRTGQDTQYF. As DNA, the CDR3 is TGTGCCAGCAGCTCAAGGACAGGGCAGGATACGCAGTATTTT.

The chain links TRBV19 to TRBJ1-2, with 8 bases aligning to TRBD1. The CDR3 sequence is 15 residues long. Germline V gene data show CDR1 as LNHDA and CDR2 as SQIVND (reference sequence). V gave up 5 bases and J gave up 3 bases; unmatched junction bases: 8. Here the CDR3 reads CASSLLDREDYGYTF. The CDR3, as DNA: TGTGCCAGTAGTTTGTTGGACAGGGAGGACTATGGCTACACCTTC. The complete variable domain, with remaining parts taken from reference TRBV19 and TRBJ1-2, reads DGGITQSPKYLFRKEGQNVTLSCEQNLNHDAMYWYRQDPGQGLRLIYYSQIVNDFQKGDIAEGYSVSREKKESFPLTVTSAQKNPTAFYLCASSLLDREDYGYTFGSGTRLTVV.

The chain recombines TRBV19 with TRBJ2-1, with D unclear. The CDR3 length is 12 residues. Germline V gene sequence: CDR1 LNHDA, CDR2 SQIVND (reference sequence). V dropped 2 bases and J dropped 12 bases, with 11 bases sitting between them. The CDR3 spells CASSIRAERQFF. The CDR3 bases are TGTGCCAGTAGTATACGGGCTGAGCGGCAGTTCTTC. Full variable domain (outside the CDR3, taken from reference TRBV19 and TRBJ2-1): DGGITQSPKYLFRKEGQNVTLSCEQNLNHDAMYWYRQDPGQGLRLIYYSQIVNDFQKGDIAEGYSVSREKKESFPLTVTSAQKNPTAFYLCASSIRAERQFFGPGTRLTVL.

This sequence joins TRBV11-2 and TRBJ1-2; D unresolved. The germline V gene encodes CDR1 SGHAT and CDR2 FQNNGV. The CDR3 is 13 amino acids. V gave up 2 bases and J gave up 4 bases, with 8 bases separating them. CDR3 loop: CASSLTRVYGYTF. CDR3 nucleotides: TGTGCCAGCAGCTTAACTCGGGTCTATGGCTACACCTTC.

By frequency in the sample, this clone is medium-sized (0.01 to 0.1%). The CDR3 loop is CASSSREVEQFF. In DNA, the CDR3 is TGTGCCAGCAGCTCCCGGGAGGTCGAGCAGTTCTTC. This rearrangement joins TRBV7-9 to TRBJ2-1, with 7 bases lining up with TRBD2. The V gene end was trimmed by 4 bases and the J gene end by 10 bases; junction bases not matched to a gene: 4. The CDR3 loop spans 12 amino acids. Germline V CDR1 and CDR2: SEHNR, FQNEAQ (reference sequence).

The rearrangement uses TRBV7-9 and TRBJ1-2, with D unclear. This CDR3 has 14 residues. The V gene lost 5 bases and the J gene lost 2 bases, with 12 bases spanning the gap. Germline values: CDR1 SEHNR, CDR2 FQNEAQ (reference sequence). The CDR3 coding sequence is TGTGCCAGCAGCCCAGAAGGAGGGAACTATGGCTACACCTTC. This sequence encodes CASSPEGGNYGYTF.

The chain uses TRBV19 and TRBJ2-2; maybe TRBD1 (5 bases). The germline V and J ends were trimmed by 5 bases and 4 bases, with 14 bases remaining between them. Germline V gene data show CDR1 as LNHDA and CDR2 as SQIVND (reference sequence). This CDR3 region has 15 residues. The CDR3 reads CASSPQGSGTGELFF. The CDR3 bases are TGTGCCAGTAGTCCCCAGGGATCTGGCACCGGGGAGCTGTTTTTT.

The J gene is TRBJ2-7, the V gene TRBV7-2; 9 positions agree with TRBD2. V shed 1 base, J shed 4 bases, and the junction held 8 bases outside the gene matches. CDR3 size: 16 residues. Germline CDR1 SGHTA, CDR2 FQGNSA. The chain's CDR3 is CASSLGSSGIDYEQYF. DNA of the CDR3: TGTGCCAGCAGCTTAGGTTCTAGCGGGATTGATTACGAGCAGTACTTC.

On this clone itself: This sample includes further DNA sequences coding for the same CDR3. The chain is built from TRBV27 and TRBJ1-5; maybe TRBD1 (5 bases). The germline V gene has CDR1 MNHEY and CDR2 SMNVEV (reference sequence). Trimming stripped 3 bases from V and 1 base from J, with 10 bases between. This CDR3 spans 15 amino acids. CDR3 DNA: TGTGCCAGCAGTTTGCAGGGTAGGAGCAATCAGCCCCAGCATTTT. It specifies CASSLQGRSNQPQHF.

This sequence joins TRBV5-1 and TRBJ2-3; TRBD1 aligns across 8 bases. The trim removed 4 bases at V and 0 bases at J, leaving 7 bases unmatched. This CDR3 has 16 residues. The germline gives CDR1 SGHRS, CDR2 YFSETQ. This chain's CDR3 is CASSPGTGTSTDTQYF. CDR3 nucleotide sequence: TGCGCCAGCAGCCCTGGGACAGGAACTAGCACAGATACGCAGTATTTT.

V and J are TRBV4-1 and TRBJ2-7; a weak D match, TRBD2 (5 bases). V lost 0 bases and J lost 4, with 13 bases in between. CDR3 size: 15 residues. The V gene's germline CDR1 is MGHRA and CDR2 YSYEKL. For the CDR3, the DNA is TGCGCCAGCAGCCAAGATCTTAGGACTGAATACGAGCAGTACTTC. Residues: CASSQDLRTEYEQYF.

The table lists this clone with a few counts. The rearrangement joins TRBV7-9 to TRBJ2-3, with 12 bases that match TRBD2. Germline CDR1 SEHNR, CDR2 FQNEAQ (reference sequence). The length of the CDR3 is 16 residues. V lost 2 bases and J lost 3; bases outside the gene matches: 3. The DNA of the CDR3 is TGTGCCAGCAGCTTACGTCTAGCGGGAGGGACAGATACGCAGTATTTT. This translates into CASSLRLAGGTDTQYF.

The chain links TRBV4-2 to TRBJ1-2; D gene ambiguous. Germline V gives CDR1 LGHNA, CDR2 YNFKEQ. The CDR3 runs to 13 residues. The ends were cut back, 5 bases at V and 6 bases at J, with 13 bases in the middle. CDR3 DNA sequence: TGTGCCAGCAGCGGACGTACTTTAAATGGCTACACCTTC. It codes for CASSGRTLNGYTF.

The chain carries TRBV6-1 and TRBJ1-1, with a weak D call TRBD1 (5 bases). V lost 5 bases, J lost 8 bases, and 15 bases lay in between. The CDR3 sequence is 13 residues long. CDR1 MNHNS and CDR2 SASEGT come from the germline V gene. DNA for the CDR3: TGTGCCAGCAGTCTCCCGGGACGGGAAGAAGCTTTCTTT. Encoded protein: CASSLPGREEAFF.

The chain has TRBV10-3 and TRBJ2-3; the match to TRBD2 covers 12 bases. In germline, CDR1 is ENHRY, CDR2 SYGVKD. This CDR3 has 15 residues. Losses at the gene ends were 3 bases for V and 5 bases for J; bases not matched to a gene: 3. In DNA, the CDR3 is TGTGCCATCAGTGAACTAGCGGGGGGCCGAGATACGCAGTATTTT. It translates to CAISELAGGRDTQYF.

The V and J genes are TRBV9 and TRBJ1-1; D is undetermined. The CDR3 consists of 14 residues. CDR1 is SGDLS, CDR2 YYNGEE, per germline. Deletions cut 2 bases from V and 1 base from J, with 9 bases between. The CDR3 DNA is TGTGCCAGCAGCGTGGGGAGCCGGAACACTGAAGCTTTCTTT. As protein: CASSVGSRNTEAFF.

The chain couples TRBV7-9 to TRBJ1-3, with TRBD1 as a possible D gene (5 bases). V was cut by 1 base and J by 8 bases, with 12 bases left in between. Germline loops: CDR1 SEHNR, CDR2 FQNEAQ (reference sequence). The CDR3 length is 14 residues. CDR3 amino acids: CASSLVWGGDTIYF. Written as DNA, the CDR3 is TGTGCCAGCAGCTTAGTCTGGGGCGGGGACACCATATATTTT.